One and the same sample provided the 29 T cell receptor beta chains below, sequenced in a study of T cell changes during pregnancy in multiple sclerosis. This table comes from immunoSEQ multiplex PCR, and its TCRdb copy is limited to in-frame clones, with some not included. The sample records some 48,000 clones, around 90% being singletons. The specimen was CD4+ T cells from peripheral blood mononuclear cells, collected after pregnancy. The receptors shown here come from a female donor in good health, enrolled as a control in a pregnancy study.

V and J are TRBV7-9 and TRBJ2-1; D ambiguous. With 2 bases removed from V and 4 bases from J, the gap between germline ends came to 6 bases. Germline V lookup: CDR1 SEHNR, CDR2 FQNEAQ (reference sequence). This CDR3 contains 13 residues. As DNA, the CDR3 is TGTGCCAGCAGCTTATCAGTTTACAATGAGCAGTTCTTC. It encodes CASSLSVYNEQFF.

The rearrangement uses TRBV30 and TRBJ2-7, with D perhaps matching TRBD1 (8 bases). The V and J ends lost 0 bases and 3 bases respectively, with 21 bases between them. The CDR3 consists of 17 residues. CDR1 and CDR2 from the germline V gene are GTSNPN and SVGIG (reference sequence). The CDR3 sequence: CAWSVSVGGTGFYEQYF. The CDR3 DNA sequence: TGTGCCTGGAGTGTATCGGTGGGAGGGACAGGATTCTACGAGCAGTACTTC.

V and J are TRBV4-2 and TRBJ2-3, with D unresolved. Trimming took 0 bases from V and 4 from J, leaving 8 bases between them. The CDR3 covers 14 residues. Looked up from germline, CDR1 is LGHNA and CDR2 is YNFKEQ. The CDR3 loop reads CASSQDLAPDTQYF. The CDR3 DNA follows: TGTGCCAGCAGCCAAGATCTGGCCCCAGATACGCAGTATTTT.

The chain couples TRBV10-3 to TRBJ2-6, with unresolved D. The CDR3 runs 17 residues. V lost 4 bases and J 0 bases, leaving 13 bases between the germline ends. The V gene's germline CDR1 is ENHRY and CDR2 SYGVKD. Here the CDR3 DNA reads TGTGCCATCAGTGGACCGCGGTTGATCTCTGGGGCCAACGTCCTGACTTTC. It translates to CAISGPRLISGANVLTF.

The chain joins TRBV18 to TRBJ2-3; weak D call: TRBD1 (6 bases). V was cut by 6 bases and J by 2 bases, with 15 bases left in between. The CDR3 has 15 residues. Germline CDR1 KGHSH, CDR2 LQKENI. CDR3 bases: TGTGCCAGCTCGGACGGGACACCCGACACAGATACGCAGTATTTT. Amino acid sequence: CASSDGTPDTDTQYF.

CDR3 region: CALGTGGRKLFF. DNA of the CDR3: TGTGCCTTGGGGACAGGGGGCAGAAAACTGTTTTTT. This chain uses TRBV30 with TRBJ1-4; 12 positions agree with TRBD1. The V gene's germline CDR1 is GTSNPN and CDR2 SVGIG (reference sequence). Trimming cost V 7 bases and J 10 bases; bases outside gene matches: 4. This CDR3 is built from 12 residues.

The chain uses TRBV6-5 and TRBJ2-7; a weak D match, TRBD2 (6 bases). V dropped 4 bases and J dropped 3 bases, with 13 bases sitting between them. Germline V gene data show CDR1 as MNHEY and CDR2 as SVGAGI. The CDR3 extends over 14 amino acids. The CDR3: CASSLQRRDYEQYF. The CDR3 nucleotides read TGTGCCAGCAGTTTACAGCGGAGGGACTACGAGCAGTACTTC.

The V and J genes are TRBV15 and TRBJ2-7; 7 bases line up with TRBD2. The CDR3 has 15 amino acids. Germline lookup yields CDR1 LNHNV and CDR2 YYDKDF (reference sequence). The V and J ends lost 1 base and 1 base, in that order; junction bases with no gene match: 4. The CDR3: CATSRGGTTSYEQYF. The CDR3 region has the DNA TGTGCCACCAGCAGAGGGGGGACTACGTCCTACGAGCAGTACTTC.

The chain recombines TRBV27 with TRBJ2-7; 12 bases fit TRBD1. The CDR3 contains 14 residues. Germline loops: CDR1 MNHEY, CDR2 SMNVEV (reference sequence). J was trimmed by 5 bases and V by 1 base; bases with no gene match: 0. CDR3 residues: CASSLWDRGHEQYF. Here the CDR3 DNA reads TGTGCCAGCAGTTTATGGGACAGGGGGCACGAGCAGTACTTC.

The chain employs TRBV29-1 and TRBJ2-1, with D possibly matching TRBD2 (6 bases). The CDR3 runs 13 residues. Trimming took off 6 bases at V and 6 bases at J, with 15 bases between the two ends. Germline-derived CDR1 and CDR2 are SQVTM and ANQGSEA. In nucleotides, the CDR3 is TGCAGCGTGGCATCCGGGACTCTCAATGAGCAGTTCTTC. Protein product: CSVASGTLNEQFF.

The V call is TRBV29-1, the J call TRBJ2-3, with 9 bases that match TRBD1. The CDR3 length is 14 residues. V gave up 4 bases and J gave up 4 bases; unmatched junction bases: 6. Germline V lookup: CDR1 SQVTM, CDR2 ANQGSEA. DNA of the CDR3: TGCAGCGTTGCCGTGACAGGGGGACCAGATACGCAGTATTTT. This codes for CSVAVTGGPDTQYF.

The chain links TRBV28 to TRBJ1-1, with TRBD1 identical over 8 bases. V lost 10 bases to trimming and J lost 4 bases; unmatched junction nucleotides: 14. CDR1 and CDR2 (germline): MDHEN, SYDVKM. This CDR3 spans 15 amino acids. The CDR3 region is CATGDRRGLGTEAFF. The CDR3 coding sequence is TGTGCCACAGGGGACAGGAGGGGGCTGGGCACTGAAGCTTTCTTT.

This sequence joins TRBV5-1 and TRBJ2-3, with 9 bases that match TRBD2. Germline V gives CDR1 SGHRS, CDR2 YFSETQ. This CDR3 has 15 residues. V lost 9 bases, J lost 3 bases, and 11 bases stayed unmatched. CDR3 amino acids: CATKWGGGATDTQYF. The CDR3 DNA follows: TGCGCCACCAAATGGGGCGGGGGGGCTACAGATACGCAGTATTTT.

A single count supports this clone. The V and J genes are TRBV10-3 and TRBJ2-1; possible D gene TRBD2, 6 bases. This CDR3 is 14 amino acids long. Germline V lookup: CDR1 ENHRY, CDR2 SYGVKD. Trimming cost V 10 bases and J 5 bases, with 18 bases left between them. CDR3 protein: CASLDPGLHNEQFF. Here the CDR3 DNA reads TGTGCCAGCCTCGACCCGGGACTTCACAATGAGCAGTTCTTC.

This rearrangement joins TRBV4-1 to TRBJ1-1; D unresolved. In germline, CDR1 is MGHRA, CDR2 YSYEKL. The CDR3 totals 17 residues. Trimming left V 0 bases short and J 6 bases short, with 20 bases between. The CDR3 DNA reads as TGCGCCAGCAGCCAAGAGGTAAAAACACATCGTGCGGCTGAAGCTTTCTTT. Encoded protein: CASSQEVKTHRAAEAFF.

DNA of the CDR3: TGTGCCAGTAGTATTGTGGGGGCCGCTAACTATGGCTACACCTTC. Protein: CASSIVGAANYGYTF. The chain recombines TRBV19 with TRBJ1-2; perhaps TRBD1 as D (6 bases). This CDR3 comprises 15 residues. Trimming took 3 bases from V and 0 from J, leaving 11 bases between them. Per the germline V gene, CDR1 is LNHDA and CDR2 is SQIVND (reference sequence).

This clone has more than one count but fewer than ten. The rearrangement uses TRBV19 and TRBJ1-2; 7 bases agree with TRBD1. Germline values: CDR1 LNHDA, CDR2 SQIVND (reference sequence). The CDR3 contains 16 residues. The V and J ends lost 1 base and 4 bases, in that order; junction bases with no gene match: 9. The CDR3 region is CASSIVDGQASYGYTF. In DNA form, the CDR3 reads TGTGCCAGTAGTATAGTCGATGGACAGGCCTCCTATGGCTACACCTTC.

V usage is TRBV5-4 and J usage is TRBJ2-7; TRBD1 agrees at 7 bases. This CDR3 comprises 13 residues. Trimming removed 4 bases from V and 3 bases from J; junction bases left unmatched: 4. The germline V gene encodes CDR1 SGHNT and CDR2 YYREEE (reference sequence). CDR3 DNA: TGTGCCAGCAGCCCGGGACAGTACTACGAGCAGTACTTC. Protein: CASSPGQYYEQYF.

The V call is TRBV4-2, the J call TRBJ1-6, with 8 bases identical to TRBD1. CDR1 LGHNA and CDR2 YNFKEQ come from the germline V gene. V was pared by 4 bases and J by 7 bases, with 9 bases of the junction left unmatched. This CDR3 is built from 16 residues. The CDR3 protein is CASSRAGTGANSPLHF. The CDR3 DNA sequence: TGTGCCAGCAGCCGCGCCGGGACAGGCGCGAATTCACCCCTCCACTTT.

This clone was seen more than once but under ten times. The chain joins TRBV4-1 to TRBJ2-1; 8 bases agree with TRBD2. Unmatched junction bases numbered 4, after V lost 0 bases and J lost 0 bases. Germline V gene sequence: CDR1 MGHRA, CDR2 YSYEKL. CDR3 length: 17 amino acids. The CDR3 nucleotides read TGCGCCAGCAGCCAAGATCAGCGGGGGCACTCCTACAATGAGCAGTTCTTC. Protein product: CASSQDQRGHSYNEQFF.

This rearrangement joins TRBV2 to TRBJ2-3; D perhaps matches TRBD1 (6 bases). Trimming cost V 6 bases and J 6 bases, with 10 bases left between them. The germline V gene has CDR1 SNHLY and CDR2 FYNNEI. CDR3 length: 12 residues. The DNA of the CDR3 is TGTGCCAGCAGGGGGGCGTGGGATACGCAGTATTTT. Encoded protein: CASRGAWDTQYF.

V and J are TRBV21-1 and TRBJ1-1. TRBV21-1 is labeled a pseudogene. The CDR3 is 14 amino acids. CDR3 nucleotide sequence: TGTGCCAGCAGCACCAATCCGGGGGGAGATGAAGCTTTCTTT. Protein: CASSTNPGGDEAFF.

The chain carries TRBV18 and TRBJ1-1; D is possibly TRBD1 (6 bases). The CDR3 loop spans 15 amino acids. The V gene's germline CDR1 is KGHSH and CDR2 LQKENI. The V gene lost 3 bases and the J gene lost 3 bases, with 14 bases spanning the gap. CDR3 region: CASSPLTGLDTEAFF. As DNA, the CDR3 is TGTGCCAGCTCACCGCTGACAGGCTTGGACACTGAAGCTTTCTTT.

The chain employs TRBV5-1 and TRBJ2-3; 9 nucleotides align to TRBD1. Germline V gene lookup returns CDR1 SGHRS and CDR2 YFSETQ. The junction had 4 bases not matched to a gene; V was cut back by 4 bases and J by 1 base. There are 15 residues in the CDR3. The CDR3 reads CASSRRDRGTDTQYF. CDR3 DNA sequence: TGCGCCAGCAGCCGCCGGGACAGGGGCACAGATACGCAGTATTTT.

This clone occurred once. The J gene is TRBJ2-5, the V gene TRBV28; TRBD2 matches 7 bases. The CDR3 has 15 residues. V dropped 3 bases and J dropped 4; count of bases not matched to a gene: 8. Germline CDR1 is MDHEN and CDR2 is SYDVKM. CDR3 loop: CASSFGQGGVETQYF. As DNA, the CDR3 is TGTGCCAGCAGTTTTGGGCAGGGAGGGGTAGAGACCCAGTACTTC. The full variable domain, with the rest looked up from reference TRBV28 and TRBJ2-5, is DVKVTQSSRYLVKRTGEKVFLECVQDMDHENMFWYRQDPGLGLRLIYFSYDVKMKEKGDIPEGYSVSREKKERFSLILESASTNQTSMYLCASSFGQGGVETQYFGPGTRLLVL.

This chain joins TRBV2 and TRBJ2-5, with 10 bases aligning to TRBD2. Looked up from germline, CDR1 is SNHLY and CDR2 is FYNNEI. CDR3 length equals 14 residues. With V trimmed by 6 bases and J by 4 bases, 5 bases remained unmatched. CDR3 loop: CASRSGGAPETQYF. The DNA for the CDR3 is TGTGCCAGCAGGAGCGGGGGGGCCCCAGAGACCCAGTACTTC.

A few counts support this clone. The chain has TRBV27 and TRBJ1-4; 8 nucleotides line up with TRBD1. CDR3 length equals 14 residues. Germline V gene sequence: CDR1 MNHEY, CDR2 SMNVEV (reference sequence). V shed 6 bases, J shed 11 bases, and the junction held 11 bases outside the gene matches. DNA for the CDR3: TGTGCCAGCAGACCGGGACAGGCGAGTGGTAAACTGTTTTTT. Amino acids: CASRPGQASGKLFF. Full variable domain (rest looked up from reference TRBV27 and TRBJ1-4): EAQVTQNPRYLITVTGKKLTVTCSQNMNHEYMSWYRQDPGLGLRQIYYSMNVEVTDKGDVPEGYKVSRKEKRNFPLILESPSPNQTSLYFCASRPGQASGKLFFGSGTQLSVL.

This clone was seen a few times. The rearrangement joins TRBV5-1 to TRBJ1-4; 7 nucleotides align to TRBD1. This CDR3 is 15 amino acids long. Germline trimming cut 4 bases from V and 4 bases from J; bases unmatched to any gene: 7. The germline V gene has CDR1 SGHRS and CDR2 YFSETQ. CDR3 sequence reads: CASSLQGVGNEKLFF. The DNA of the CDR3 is TGCGCCAGCAGCCTTCAGGGGGTGGGTAATGAAAAACTGTTTTTT.

The CDR3 DNA follows: TGTGCCAGCAGCCCGGGACAGGGGGCTAGGCAGCCCCAGCATTTT. Its protein product is CASSPGQGARQPQHF. V and J are TRBV6-1 and TRBJ1-5, with 12 nucleotides matching TRBD1. The germline gives CDR1 MNHNS, CDR2 SASEGT. Unmatched junction bases numbered 7, after V lost 6 bases and J lost 7 bases. CDR3 length: 15 residues.